Each of the 16 T cell receptor beta chains below was sequenced from the same sample in a study of blood T cells in healthy people across ages. PCR was performed a second time for roughly 7 to 12 cycles using a sample-barcoded 5' primer and a J-beta primer mix. One entry per CDR3 protein results from TCRdb running MiXCR on the 5' RACE reads. The sample gives almost 800,000 distinct CDR3 sequences, more than 45% of which show up once; 20% to 25% is in the top ten. The material sequenced was blood. These receptors were collected from a man under 40 in good health.

The rearrangement uses TRBV4-2 and TRBJ2-1; 8 bases line up with TRBD1. The V gene's germline CDR1 is LGHNA and CDR2 YNFKEQ. This CDR3 has 15 residues. With V trimmed by 4 bases and J by 4 bases, 6 bases remained unmatched. CDR3 nucleotide sequence: TGTGCCAGCAGCCCGACAGGGGACGAATACAATGAGCAGTTCTTC. This translates into CASSPTGDEYNEQFF.

The table lists this clonotype with a few counts. The chain employs TRBV4-2 and TRBJ2-3; TRBD2 matches 9 bases. V dropped 2 bases and J dropped 4; count of bases not matched to a gene: 4. CDR1 LGHNA and CDR2 YNFKEQ come from the germline V gene. The CDR3 extends over 15 amino acids. The CDR3 spells CASSQSSGTADTQYF. The CDR3 bases are TGTGCCAGCAGCCAATCTAGCGGGACCGCAGATACGCAGTATTTT.

This clonotype was picked up one time. This chain uses TRBV6-2 or TRBV6-3 with TRBJ2-2, with unresolved D. This CDR3 spans 12 amino acids. Trimming stripped 7 bases from V and 6 bases from J, with 9 bases between. Germline values: CDR1 MNHEY, CDR2 SVGEGT. The CDR3 loop is CASTGVPGELFF. CDR3 in DNA: TGTGCCAGCACTGGGGTTCCCGGGGAGCTGTTTTTT.

V usage is TRBV6-5 and J usage is TRBJ2-4, with a tentative D call TRBD1 (6 bases). With the DNA end fitting TRBJ2-7 better, the J assignment may be wrong. Germline V gives CDR1 MNHEY, CDR2 SVGAGI. This CDR3 region has 13 residues. CDR3 sequence: CASSPTTGSEQYF. The CDR3 nucleotides read TGTGCCAGCAGCCCGACTACAGGGTCCGAGCAGTACTTC.

This clonotype showed up many times. The J gene is TRBJ2-7, the V gene TRBV3-1; D possibly uses TRBD1 or TRBD2 (6 bases each). Germline CDR1 and CDR2: LGHDT and YNNKEL (reference sequence). The CDR3 is 15 amino acids. Trimming pared 3 bases from V and 4 bases from J, leaving 16 bases between. CDR3: CASSQVGGLAYEQYF. The DNA for the CDR3 is TGTGCCAGCAGCCAGGTAGGGGGGCTGGCGTACGAGCAGTACTTC.

A single count supports this clonotype. The chain recombines TRBV7-9 with TRBJ2-5; D is unclear. Germline V gives CDR1 SEHNR, CDR2 FQNEAQ (reference sequence). V was trimmed by 1 base and J by 8 bases, leaving 20 bases between them. The CDR3 covers 16 residues. DNA for the CDR3: TGTGCCAGCAGCTTAGTCGCTGCACCCATCAGAGAAACCCAGTACTTC. Its translation is CASSLVAAPIRETQYF.

This clonotype was counted between two and nine times. This rearrangement joins TRBV10-3 to TRBJ2-1; D is perhaps TRBD2 (6 bases). The V gene lost 11 bases and the J gene lost 2 bases, with 13 bases spanning the gap. CDR1 is ENHRY, CDR2 SYGVKD, per germline. The CDR3 consists of 13 residues. The CDR3 loop reads CAVEEGPYNEQFF. The CDR3 region has the DNA TGTGCCGTAGAGGAGGGCCCCTACAATGAGCAGTTCTTC.

This clonotype has a count of ten or more. V gene TRBV7-2 combines with J gene TRBJ2-3; D gene uncertain. The CDR3 contains 13 residues. CDR1 is SGHTA, CDR2 FQGNSA, per germline. The V and J ends lost 5 bases and 5 bases respectively, with 11 bases between them. DNA for the CDR3: TGTGCCAGCAGCCCCGACTGGGGAGATACGCAGTATTTT. Protein sequence: CASSPDWGDTQYF.

The CDR3 DNA is TGCAGCCCGGGTGGGGGGCTCTCCGGGACCCAGTACTTC. Translation gives CSPGGGLSGTQYF. This chain links TRBV29-1 with TRBJ2-7, with D perhaps assigned TRBD1 or TRBD2 (6 bases each). Judging by the DNA end, TRBJ2-5 fits better; the J call may be wrong. This CDR3 spans 13 amino acids. Germline values: CDR1 SQVTM, CDR2 ANQGSEA.

This chain links TRBV6-2 or TRBV6-3 with TRBJ2-2, with no clear D. The germline V gene has CDR1 MNHEY and CDR2 SVGEGT. The CDR3 covers 12 residues. The germline V and J ends were trimmed by 5 bases and 9 bases, with 10 bases remaining between them. CDR3 residues: CASSETTWELFF. Here the CDR3 DNA reads TGTGCCAGCAGTGAAACTACGTGGGAGCTGTTTTTT.

V usage is TRBV7-2 and J usage is TRBJ2-7; D is ambiguous. The germline V and J ends were trimmed by 7 bases and 2 bases, with 15 bases remaining between them. Germline CDR1 SGHTA, CDR2 FQGNSA. There are 14 residues in the CDR3. CDR3 protein: CASTSDTSAYEQYF. The CDR3 DNA reads TGTGCCAGCACCTCTGATACGTCCGCCTACGAGCAGTACTTC.

V and J are TRBV29-1 and TRBJ1-4; D is undetermined. CDR3 length equals 15 residues. V dropped 6 bases and J dropped 8 bases, with 22 bases sitting between them. Germline-derived CDR1 and CDR2 are SQVTM and ANQGSEA. CDR3 DNA sequence: TGCAGCGTAGTTTGGGTTGGACCCCCTAGCGAAAAACTGTTTTTT. It is translated as CSVVWVGPPSEKLFF.

This clonotype was seen only once. The V gene is TRBV29-1, the J gene TRBJ2-1; the D is unclear. The J call could be wrong; TRBJ2-7 is a better fit for the DNA end. The germline gives CDR1 SQVTM, CDR2 ANQGSEA. This CDR3 comprises 12 residues. Written as DNA, the CDR3 is TGCAGCGTTGCCACGACTGGGAATGAGCAGTACTTC. This encodes CSVATTGNEQYF.

This clonotype was detected a few times. V is TRBV7-2 and J is TRBJ2-7, with D maybe TRBD2 (5 bases). Trimming left V 9 bases short and J 2 bases short, with 11 bases between. Germline V gene sequence: CDR1 SGHTA, CDR2 FQGNSA. The CDR3 runs to 12 residues. CDR3 region: CASSAHPYEQYF. The CDR3 bases are TGTGCCAGTAGCGCGCATCCCTACGAGCAGTACTTC.

This chain connects TRBV20-1 to TRBJ1-6; D is unclear. The CDR3 length is 15 residues. CDR1 is DFQATT and CDR2 is SNEGSKA in the germline V gene (reference sequence). The V and J ends lost 3 bases and 6 bases respectively, with 15 bases between them. CDR3 sequence (DNA): TGCAGTGCTAGGGAACCCAGAGCGGGTAATTCACCCCTCCACTTT. Translated: CSAREPRAGNSPLHF.

The V and J genes are TRBV4-1 and TRBJ2-1; 9 positions match TRBD1. CDR1 is MGHRA and CDR2 is YSYEKL in the germline V gene. The trim removed 3 bases at V and 7 bases at J, leaving 4 bases unmatched. The CDR3 runs 14 residues. DNA of the CDR3: TGCGCCAGCAGCCAGGCGACAGGGGGAAATGAGCAGTTCTTC. This gives the protein CASSQATGGNEQFF.